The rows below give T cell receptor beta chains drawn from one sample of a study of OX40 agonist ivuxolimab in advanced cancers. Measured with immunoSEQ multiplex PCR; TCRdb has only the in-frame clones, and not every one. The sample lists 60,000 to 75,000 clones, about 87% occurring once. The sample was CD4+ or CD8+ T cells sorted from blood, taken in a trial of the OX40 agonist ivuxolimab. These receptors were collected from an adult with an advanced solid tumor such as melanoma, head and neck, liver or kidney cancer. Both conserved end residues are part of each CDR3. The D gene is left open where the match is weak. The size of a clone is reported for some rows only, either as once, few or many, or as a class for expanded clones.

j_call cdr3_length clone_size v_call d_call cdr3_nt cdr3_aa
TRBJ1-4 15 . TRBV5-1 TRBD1 TGCGCCAGCAGCTTGGCTGGACAGGGAAATGAAAAACTGTTTTTT CASSLAGQGNEKLFF
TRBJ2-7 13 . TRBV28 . TGTGCCAGCACGGTCGGGGGCTCCTACGAGCAGTACTTC CASTVGGSYEQYF
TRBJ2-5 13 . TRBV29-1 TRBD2 TGCAGCGTTGGGGGGGGATTGCAAGAGACCCAGTACTTC CSVGGGLQETQYF
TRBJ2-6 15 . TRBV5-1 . TGCGCCAGCAGCCCAAGTTTCTCTGGGGCCAACGTCCTGACTTTC CASSPSFSGANVLTF
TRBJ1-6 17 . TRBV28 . TGTGCCAGCATCTCGCCGGGGAGGGACTCCGGTAATTCACCCCTCCACTTT CASISPGRDSGNSPLHF
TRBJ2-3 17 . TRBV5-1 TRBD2 TGCGCCAGCAGCAAGGGACTAGCGGGAGGGTACCTAGATACGCAGTATTTT CASSKGLAGGYLDTQYF
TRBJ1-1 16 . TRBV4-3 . TGCGCCAGCAGCCAAGGAGGCGGAAGATTGAACACTGAAGCTTTCTTT CASSQGGGRLNTEAFF
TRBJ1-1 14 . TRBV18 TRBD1 TGTGCCAGCTCACGACAGGGGATGAACACTGAAGCTTTCTTT CASSRQGMNTEAFF
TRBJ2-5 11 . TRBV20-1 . TGCAGTGGGGCAGGGAAAGAGACCCAGTACTTC CSGAGKETQYF
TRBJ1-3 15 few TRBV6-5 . TGTGCCAGCAGTTACCGGGACAACCCTGGAAACACCATATATTTT CASSYRDNPGNTIYF
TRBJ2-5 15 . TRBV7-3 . TGTGCCAGCAGCTTAGGCAGGGTGGTGGGAGAGACCCAGTACTTC CASSLGRVVGETQYF
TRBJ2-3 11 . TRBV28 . TGTGCCAGCAGTTGGCGAGATACGCAGTATTTT CASSWRDTQYF
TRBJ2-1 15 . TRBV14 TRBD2 TGTGCCAGCAGCCTTTTTGGCGGGGGAAACAATGAGCAGTTCTTC CASSLFGGGNNEQFF
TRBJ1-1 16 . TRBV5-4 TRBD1 TGTGCCAGCAGCTTGGCGGAAGGGGGCAAGAACACTGAAGCTTTCTTT CASSLAEGGKNTEAFF
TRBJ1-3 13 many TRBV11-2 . TGTGCCAGCAGCTTAGCTTGGGGAAACACCATATATTTT CASSLAWGNTIYF
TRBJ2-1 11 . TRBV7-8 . TGTGCCAGCAGCTCGAGGGGTGAGCAGTTCTTC CASSSRGEQFF
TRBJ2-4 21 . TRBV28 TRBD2 TGTGCCAGCAGTTTAAGGGCGCCGGGACTAGGGCGGGAGTTAGCCAAAAACATTCAGTACTTC CASSLRAPGLGRELAKNIQYF
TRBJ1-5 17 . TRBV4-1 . TGCGCCAGCAGCCAAGCAGGGGTGGCAAGAGGGAATCAGCCCCAGCATTTT CASSQAGVARGNQPQHF
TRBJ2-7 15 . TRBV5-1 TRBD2 TGCGCCAGCAGCGAACTCGGGGGAGGGGCCTACGAGCAGTACTTC CASSELGGGAYEQYF
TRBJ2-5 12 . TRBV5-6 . TGTGCCAGCAGCTTGAGCGAGACGACCCAGTACTTC CASSLSETTQYF
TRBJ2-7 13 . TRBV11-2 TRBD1 TGTGCCAGCAGTGGACAGGGGGCGGGGGAGCAGTACTTC CASSGQGAGEQYF